The present entry profiles one T cell receptor beta chain with its context. Original handling: The assay estimated nucleated cells by amplifying reference gene primers. TCRdb's table, derived via immunoSEQ multiplex PCR, lists solely in-frame clones and lacks some. V, J and clone size are taken as reported in that table, and D and trimming were inferred from the DNA itself. The sample consists of 35,000 to 40,000 clones, 90% of them appearing once. This record comes from a study of blood T cell repertoires in COVID-19. The CDR3 has 17 residues. V lost 0 bases to trimming and J lost 9 bases; unmatched junction nucleotides: 14. The germline V gene has CDR1 SGHRS and CDR2 YFSETQ.

The origin of this receptor is a man aged 55 to 70 with active or convalescent COVID-19. The sample taken for sequencing was peripheral blood. V usage is TRBV5-1 and J usage is TRBJ2-1, with 8 bases fitting TRBD2. Here the CDR3 DNA reads TGCGCCAGCAGCTTGGTAGTGCGGGGGGTCGGAGCGGGTGAGCAGTTCTTC. Its protein is CASSLVVRGVGAGEQFF.